This TCR beta chain was sequenced for a study of shared clonotypes between healthy human individuals. Study-wide points: Clonotype sharing among donors was thought likely to change with sequencing depth. Rarefaction showed sorted-subset sequencing was incomplete despite large depth.

Germline loops: CDR1 SEHNR, CDR2 FQNEAQ (reference sequence). This CDR3 comprises 11 residues. Trimming shortened V by 0 bases and J by 8 bases, and 4 bases separated the two germline ends. The DNA input per sorted-subset replicate PCR was about 0.2 ug, corresponding to some 27,000 T cell genomes. The repertoire was sequenced with immunoSEQ multiplex PCR; TCRdb's copy has only in-frame clones and lacks some. This table holds about 300,000 clones, roughly 70% found once. Donors comprised only Caucasian adults living in Nashville, Tennessee. About this clone: The antigen is undetermined.

The gene calls are TRBV7-9 and TRBJ1-1; D gene ambiguous. The sample comprised memory CD4+ T cells sorted from blood. Indicated subset: CD45RA-negative fraction. This sequence was found in a man younger than 45 in good health. The CDR3 spells CASSLASEAFF. CDR3 DNA sequence: TGTGCCAGCAGCTTAGCTTCGGAAGCTTTCTTT.